Listed here are 9 T cell receptor beta chains from one sample, sequenced in a study of CD8+CD57+ T cells in acquired aplastic anemia. Researchers used genomic DNA as the template to profile TCR beta VDJ and CDR3. TCRdb reanalysed the reads using MiXCR and keeps one entry per CDR3 protein. Among roughly 81,000 distinct CDR3 sequences listed, approximately 46% were seen once. The material sequenced was sorted CD4+, CD8+, or CD8+CD57+ T cells (not recorded which) from PBMCs. The receptor set was obtained from a human donor in good health, serving as a control.

The genes are TRBV12-3 or TRBV12-4 and TRBJ1-6; no definite D call. The CDR3 contains 15 residues. The ends were cut back, 6 bases at V and 7 bases at J, with 16 bases in the middle. The CDR3 loop reads CASSVAGGSNSPLHF. The CDR3 bases are TGTGCCAGCAGCGTAGCGGGAGGGAGCAATTCACCCCTCCACTTT.

The chain combines TRBV5-1 with TRBJ1-3; TRBD1 is a possible D gene (5 bases). In germline, CDR1 is SGHRS, CDR2 YFSETQ. V was cut by 4 bases and J by 2 bases, with 10 bases left in between. This CDR3 is built from 14 residues. CDR3 nucleotides: TGCGCCAGCAGCCAGGGTGGGACTGGAAACACCATATATTTT. Its protein is CASSQGGTGNTIYF.

This rearrangement joins TRBV19 to TRBJ1-6; no clear D. Trimming pared 3 bases from V and 8 bases from J, leaving 11 bases between. The CDR3 sequence is 14 residues long. Germline loops: CDR1 LNHDA, CDR2 SQIVND (reference sequence). CDR3 residues: CASSIYAHDSPLHF. CDR3 sequence (DNA): TGTGCCAGTAGTATTTATGCCCACGATTCACCCCTCCACTTT.

As for this clonotype: A read error is possible here, since a much larger clone lies one base away. The CDR3 carries no conserved terminal phenylalanine or tryptophan, so it likely arises from a read error. The chain carries TRBV12-3 or TRBV12-4 and TRBJ1-3, with D maybe TRBD1 (5 bases). Trimming took off 6 bases at V and 4 bases at J, with 13 bases between the two ends. This CDR3 region has 14 residues. In DNA form, the CDR3 reads TGTGCCAGCAGCCCGGGGGTGGAGGGAAACACCATATATCTT. It is translated as CASSPGVEGNTIYL.

This clonotype was detected once. One end of the junction does not line up with germline, which may come from a read error. The J gene is TRBJ2-3, the V gene TRBV2, with D possibly TRBD1 on 6 matching bases. CDR1 and CDR2 from the germline V gene are SNHLY and FYNNEI. The CDR3 is made up of 14 amino acids. The CDR3 here is CASGGQISTVTQYF. CDR3 DNA: TGTGCCAGCGGAGGACAGATTAGCACAGTTACGCAGTATTTT.

In this sample, this clonotype turned up once. A read error may produce the germline difference seen at one junction end. The chain has TRBV25-1 and TRBJ2-5; 7 nucleotides align to TRBD1. This CDR3 is built from 15 residues. Germline values: CDR1 MGHDK, CDR2 SYGVNS. In DNA, the CDR3 is TGTGCCAGCAGCTTAAGAGGGGGCCGACAAGAAACCCAGTACTTC. The encoded protein is CASSLRGGRQETQYF. Variable domain in full (rest from reference TRBV25-1 and TRBJ2-5): EADIYQTPRYLVIGTGKKITLECSQTMGHDKMYWYQQDPGMELHLIHYSYGVNSTEKGDLSSESTVSRIRTEHFPLTLESARPSHTSQYLCASSLRGGRQETQYFGPGTRLLVL.

This clonotype was counted at least ten times. This chain connects TRBV5-1 to TRBJ2-1; D gene unclear. Germline CDR1 is SGHRS and CDR2 is YFSETQ. This CDR3 is 13 amino acids long. V lost 0 bases and J 7 bases, leaving 8 bases between the germline ends. This chain's CDR3 is CASSLVVANEQFF. The CDR3 DNA follows: TGCGCCAGCAGCTTGGTCGTGGCGAATGAGCAGTTCTTC.

Remarks on this clonotype: A single base separates this from a much larger clone, so it may be a read error. The V gene is TRBV9, the J gene TRBJ1-1, with D possibly matching TRBD1 (5 bases). CDR3 length: 15 residues. Germline assignment: CDR1 SGDLS and CDR2 YYNGEE. This chain's CDR3 is CASSVASGANTGAFF. Written as DNA, the CDR3 is TGTGCCAGCAGCGTAGCGAGTGGGGCGAACACTGGAGCTTTCTTT.

This clonotype showed up many times. The rearrangement links TRBV11-1 to TRBJ1-5; 8 positions agree with TRBD1. With V trimmed by 5 bases and J by 0 bases, 12 bases remained unmatched. This CDR3 is built from 18 residues. From germline, CDR1 is SGHAT and CDR2 FQDESV (reference sequence). CDR3 residues: CASSGDRGEVYSNQPQHF. CDR3 DNA: TGTGCCAGCAGCGGAGACAGGGGAGAGGTTTATAGCAATCAGCCCCAGCATTTT.